The 2 T cell receptor beta chains reported below all come from one sample, sequenced in a study of blood T cell repertoires in COVID-19. Sequencing was performed with immunoSEQ multiplex PCR; in TCRdb, only in-frame clones are kept and a portion is missing. The sample has a few hundred thousand clones, 84% seen once; the top ten hold roughly 1.4%. The specimen was peripheral blood. The receptor source for this set is a woman aged 40-49 years who had recovered from COVID-19.

The chain recombines TRBV18 with TRBJ1-2; TRBD1 might be the D (5 bases). Germline lookup yields CDR1 KGHSH and CDR2 LQKENI. With 2 bases removed from V and 4 bases from J, the gap between germline ends came to 11 bases. The CDR3 is made up of 14 amino acids. This CDR3 reads CASSPIPGSYGYTF. In nucleotides, the CDR3 is TGTGCCAGCTCACCAATCCCAGGGTCCTATGGCTACACCTTC.

The V gene is TRBV12-5, the J gene TRBJ1-6; 8 bases match TRBD1. The CDR3 is 16 amino acids. V shed 10 bases, J shed 6 bases, and the junction held 14 bases outside the gene matches. The V gene's germline CDR1 is LGHNT and CDR2 FRNRAP. The CDR3 reads CATLRPRTGPNSPLHF. As DNA, the CDR3 is TGTGCTACCTTGCGGCCGCGGACAGGGCCTAATTCACCCCTCCACTTT.